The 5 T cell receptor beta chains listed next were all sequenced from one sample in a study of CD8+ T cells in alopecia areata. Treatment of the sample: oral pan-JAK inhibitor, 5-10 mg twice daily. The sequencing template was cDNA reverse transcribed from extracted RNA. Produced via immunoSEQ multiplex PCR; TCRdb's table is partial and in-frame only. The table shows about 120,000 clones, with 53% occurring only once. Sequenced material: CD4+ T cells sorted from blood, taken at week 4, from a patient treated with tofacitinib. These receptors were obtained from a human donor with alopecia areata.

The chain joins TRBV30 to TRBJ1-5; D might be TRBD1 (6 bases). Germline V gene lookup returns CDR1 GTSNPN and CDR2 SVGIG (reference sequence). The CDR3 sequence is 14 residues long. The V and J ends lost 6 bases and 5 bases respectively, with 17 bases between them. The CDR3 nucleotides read TGTGCCTGCATTGGCAGGGGAAGAGATCAGCCCCAGCATTTT. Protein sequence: CACIGRGRDQPQHF.

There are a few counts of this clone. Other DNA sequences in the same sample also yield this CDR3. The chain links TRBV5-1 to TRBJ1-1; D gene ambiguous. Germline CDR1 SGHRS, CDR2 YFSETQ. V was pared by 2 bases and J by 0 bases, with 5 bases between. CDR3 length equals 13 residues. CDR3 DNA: TGCGCCAGCAGCTTTACCTTGAACACTGAAGCTTTCTTT. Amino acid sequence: CASSFTLNTEAFF.

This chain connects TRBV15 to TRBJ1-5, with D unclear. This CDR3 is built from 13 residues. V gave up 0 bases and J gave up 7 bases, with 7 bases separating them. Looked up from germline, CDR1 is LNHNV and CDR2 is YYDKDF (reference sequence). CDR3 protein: CATSRDREQPQHF. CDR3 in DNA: TGTGCCACCAGCAGAGATCGTGAGCAGCCCCAGCATTTT.

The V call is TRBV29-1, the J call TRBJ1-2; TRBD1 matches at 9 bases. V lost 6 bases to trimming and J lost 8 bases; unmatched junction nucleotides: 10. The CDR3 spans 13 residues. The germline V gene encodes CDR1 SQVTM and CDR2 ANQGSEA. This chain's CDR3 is CSVAGTGTGGYTF. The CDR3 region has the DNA TGCAGCGTAGCCGGGACAGGGACGGGCGGCTACACCTTC.

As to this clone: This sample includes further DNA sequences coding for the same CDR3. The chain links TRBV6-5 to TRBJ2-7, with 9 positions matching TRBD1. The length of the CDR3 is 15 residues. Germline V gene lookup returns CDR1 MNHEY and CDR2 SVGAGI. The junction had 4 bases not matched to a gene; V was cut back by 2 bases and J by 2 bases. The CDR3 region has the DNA TGTGCCAGCAGTTACCGGGGACAGGGTACCTACGAGCAGTACTTC. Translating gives CASSYRGQGTYEQYF.